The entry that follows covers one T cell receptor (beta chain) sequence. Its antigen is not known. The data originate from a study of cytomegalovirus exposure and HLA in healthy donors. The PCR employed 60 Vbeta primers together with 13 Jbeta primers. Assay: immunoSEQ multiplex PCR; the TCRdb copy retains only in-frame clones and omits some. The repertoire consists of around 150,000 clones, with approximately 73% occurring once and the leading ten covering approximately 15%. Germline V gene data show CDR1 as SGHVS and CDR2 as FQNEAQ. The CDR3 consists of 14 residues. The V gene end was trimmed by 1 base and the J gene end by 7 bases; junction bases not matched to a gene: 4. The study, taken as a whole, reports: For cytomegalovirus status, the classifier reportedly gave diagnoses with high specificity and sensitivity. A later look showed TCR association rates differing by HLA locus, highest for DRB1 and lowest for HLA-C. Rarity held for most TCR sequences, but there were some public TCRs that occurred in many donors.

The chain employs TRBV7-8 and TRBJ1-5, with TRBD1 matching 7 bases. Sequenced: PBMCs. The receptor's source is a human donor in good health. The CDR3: CASSLDRGQQPQHF. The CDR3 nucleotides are TGTGCCAGCAGCTTAGACAGGGGTCAACAGCCCCAGCATTTT. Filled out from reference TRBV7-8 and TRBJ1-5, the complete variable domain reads GAGVSQSPRYKVAKRGQDVALRCDPISGHVSLFWYQQALGQGPEFLTYFQNEAQLDKSGLPSDRFFAERPEGSVSTLKIQRTQQEDSAVYLCASSLDRGQQPQHFGDGTRLSIL.